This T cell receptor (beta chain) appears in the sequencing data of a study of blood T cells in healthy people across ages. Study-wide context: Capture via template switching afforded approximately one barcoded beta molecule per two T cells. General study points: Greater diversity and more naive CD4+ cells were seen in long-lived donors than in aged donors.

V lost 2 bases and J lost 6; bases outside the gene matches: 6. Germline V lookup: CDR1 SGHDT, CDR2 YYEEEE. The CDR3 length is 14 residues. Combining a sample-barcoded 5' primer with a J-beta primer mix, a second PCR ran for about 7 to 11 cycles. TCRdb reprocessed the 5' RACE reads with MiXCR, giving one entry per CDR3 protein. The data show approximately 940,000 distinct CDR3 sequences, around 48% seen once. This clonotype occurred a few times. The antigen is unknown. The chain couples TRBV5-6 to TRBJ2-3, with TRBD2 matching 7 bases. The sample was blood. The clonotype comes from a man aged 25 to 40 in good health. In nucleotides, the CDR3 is TGTGCCAGCAGCTTAGGACTAGGTCCGGATACGCAGTATTTT. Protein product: CASSLGLGPDTQYF.